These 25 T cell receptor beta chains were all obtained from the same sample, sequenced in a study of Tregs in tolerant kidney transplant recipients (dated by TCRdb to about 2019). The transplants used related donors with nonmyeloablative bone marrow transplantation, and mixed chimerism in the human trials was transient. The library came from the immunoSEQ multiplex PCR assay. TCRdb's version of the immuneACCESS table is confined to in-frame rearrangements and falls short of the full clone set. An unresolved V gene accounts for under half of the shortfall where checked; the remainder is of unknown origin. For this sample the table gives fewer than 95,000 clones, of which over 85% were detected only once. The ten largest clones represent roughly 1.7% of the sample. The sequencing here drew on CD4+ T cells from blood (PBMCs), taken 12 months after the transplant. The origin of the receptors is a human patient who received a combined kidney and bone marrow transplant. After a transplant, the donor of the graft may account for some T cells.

Here the CDR3 reads CASSRFRGQETQYF. CDR3 nucleotides: TGTGCCAGCTCACGGTTTAGGGGCCAAGAGACCCAGTACTTC. V gene TRBV18 combines with J gene TRBJ2-5; D might be TRBD1 (5 bases). V was trimmed by 4 bases and J by 1 base, leaving 10 bases between them. The length of the CDR3 is 14 residues. Germline lookup yields CDR1 KGHSH and CDR2 LQKENI.

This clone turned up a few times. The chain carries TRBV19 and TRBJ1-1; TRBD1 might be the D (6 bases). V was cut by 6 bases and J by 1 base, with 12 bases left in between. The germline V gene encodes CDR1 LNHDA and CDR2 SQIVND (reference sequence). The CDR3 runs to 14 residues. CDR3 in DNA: TGTGCCAGTAGCCGTAAGGACAGGAACACTGAAGCTTTCTTT. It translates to CASSRKDRNTEAFF.

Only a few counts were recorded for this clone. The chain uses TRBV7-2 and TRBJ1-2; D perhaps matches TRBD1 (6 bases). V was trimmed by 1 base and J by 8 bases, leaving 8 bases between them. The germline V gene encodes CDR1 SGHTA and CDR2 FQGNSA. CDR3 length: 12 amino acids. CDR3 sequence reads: CASSLDRVGYTF. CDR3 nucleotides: TGTGCCAGCAGCTTAGACAGGGTAGGCTACACCTTC.

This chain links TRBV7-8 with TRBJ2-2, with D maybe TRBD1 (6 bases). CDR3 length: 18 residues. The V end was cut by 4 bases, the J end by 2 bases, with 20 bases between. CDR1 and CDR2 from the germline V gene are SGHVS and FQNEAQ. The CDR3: CASSSKKALDRNTGELFF. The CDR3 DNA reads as TGTGCCAGCAGCTCAAAGAAAGCCCTGGACAGAAACACCGGGGAGCTGTTTTTT. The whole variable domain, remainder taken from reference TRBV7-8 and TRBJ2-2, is GAGVSQSPRYKVAKRGQDVALRCDPISGHVSLFWYQQALGQGPEFLTYFQNEAQLDKSGLPSDRFFAERPEGSVSTLKIQRTQQEDSAVYLCASSSKKALDRNTGELFFGEGSRLTVL.

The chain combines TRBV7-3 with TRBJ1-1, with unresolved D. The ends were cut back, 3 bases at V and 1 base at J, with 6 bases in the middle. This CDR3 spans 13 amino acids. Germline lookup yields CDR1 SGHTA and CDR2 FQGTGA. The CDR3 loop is CASSFNRNTEAFF. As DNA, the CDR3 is TGTGCCAGCAGCTTTAACAGGAACACTGAAGCTTTCTTT.

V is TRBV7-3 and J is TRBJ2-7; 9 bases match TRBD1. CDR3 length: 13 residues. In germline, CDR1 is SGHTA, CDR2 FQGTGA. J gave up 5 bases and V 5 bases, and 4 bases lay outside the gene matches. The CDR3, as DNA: TGTGCCAGCAGCCGGGGACAGGGCAACGAGCAGTACTTC. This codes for CASSRGQGNEQYF.

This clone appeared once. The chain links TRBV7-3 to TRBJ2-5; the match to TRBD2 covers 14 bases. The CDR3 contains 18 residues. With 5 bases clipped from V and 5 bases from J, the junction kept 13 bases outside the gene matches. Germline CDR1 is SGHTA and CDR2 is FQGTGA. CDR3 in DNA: TGTGCCAGCAGCCCACAACCGGGACTAGCGGGAGAGGGGGAGACCCAGTACTTC. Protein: CASSPQPGLAGEGETQYF.

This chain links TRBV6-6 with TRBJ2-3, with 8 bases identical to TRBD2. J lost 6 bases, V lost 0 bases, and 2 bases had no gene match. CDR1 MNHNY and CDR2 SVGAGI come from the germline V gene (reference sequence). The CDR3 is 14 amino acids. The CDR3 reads CASSYSRGGDTQYF. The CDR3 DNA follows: TGTGCCAGCAGTTACTCCCGGGGGGGGGATACGCAGTATTTT.

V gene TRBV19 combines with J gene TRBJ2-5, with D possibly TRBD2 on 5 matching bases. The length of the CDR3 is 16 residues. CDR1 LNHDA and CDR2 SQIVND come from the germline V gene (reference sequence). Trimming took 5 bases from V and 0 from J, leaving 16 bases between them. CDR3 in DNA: TGTGCCAGTAGTGACAAATCCCGGGGAAACCAAGAGACCCAGTACTTC. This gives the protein CASSDKSRGNQETQYF.

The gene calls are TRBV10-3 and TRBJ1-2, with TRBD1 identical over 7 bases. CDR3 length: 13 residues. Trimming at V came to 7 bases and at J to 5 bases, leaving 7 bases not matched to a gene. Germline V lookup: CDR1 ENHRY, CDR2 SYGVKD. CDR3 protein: CAITDRDFYGYTF. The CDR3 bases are TGTGCCATCACCGACAGGGATTTTTATGGCTACACCTTC.

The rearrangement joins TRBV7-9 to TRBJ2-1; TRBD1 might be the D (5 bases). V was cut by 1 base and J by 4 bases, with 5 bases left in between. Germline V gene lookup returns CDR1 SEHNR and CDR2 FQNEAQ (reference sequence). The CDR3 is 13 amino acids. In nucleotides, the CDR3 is TGTGCCAGCAGCTTAGACAGGTACAATGAGCAGTTCTTC. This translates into CASSLDRYNEQFF. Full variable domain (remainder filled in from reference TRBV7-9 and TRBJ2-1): DTGVSQNPRHKITKRGQNVTFRCDPISEHNRLYWYRQTLGQGPEFLTYFQNEAQLEKSRLLSDRFSAERPKGSFSTLEIQRTEQGDSAMYLCASSLDRYNEQFFGPGTRLTVL.

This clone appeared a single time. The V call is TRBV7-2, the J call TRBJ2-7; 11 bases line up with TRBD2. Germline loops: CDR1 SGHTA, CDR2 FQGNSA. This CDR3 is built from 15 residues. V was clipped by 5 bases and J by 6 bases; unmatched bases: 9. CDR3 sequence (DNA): TGTGCCAGCAGCATGACTAGCGGGACCACCCTCGAGCAGTACTTC. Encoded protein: CASSMTSGTTLEQYF.

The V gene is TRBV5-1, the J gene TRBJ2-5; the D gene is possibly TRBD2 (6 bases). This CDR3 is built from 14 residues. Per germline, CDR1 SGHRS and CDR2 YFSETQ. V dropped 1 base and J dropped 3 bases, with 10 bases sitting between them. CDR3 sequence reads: CASSLFLAKETQYF. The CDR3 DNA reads TGCGCCAGCAGCTTGTTTCTAGCGAAAGAGACCCAGTACTTC.

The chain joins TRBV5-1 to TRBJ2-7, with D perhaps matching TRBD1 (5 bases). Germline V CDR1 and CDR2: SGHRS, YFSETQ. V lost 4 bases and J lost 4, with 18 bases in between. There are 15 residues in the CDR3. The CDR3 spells CASSRRQGLGYEQYF. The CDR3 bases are TGCGCCAGCAGCCGGCGCCAGGGCCTAGGGTACGAGCAGTACTTC.

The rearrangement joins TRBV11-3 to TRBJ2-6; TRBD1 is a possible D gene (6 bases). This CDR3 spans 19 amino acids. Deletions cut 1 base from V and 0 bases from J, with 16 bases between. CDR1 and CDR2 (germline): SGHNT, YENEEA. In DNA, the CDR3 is TGTGCCAGCAGCTTAGGAGGACAGCCTAGGTCCTCTGGGGCCAACGTCCTGACTTTC. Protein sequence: CASSLGGQPRSSGANVLTF.

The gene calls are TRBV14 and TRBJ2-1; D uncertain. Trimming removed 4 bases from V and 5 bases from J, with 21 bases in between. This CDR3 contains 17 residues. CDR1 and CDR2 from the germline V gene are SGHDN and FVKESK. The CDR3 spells CASSRSLATITNNEQFF. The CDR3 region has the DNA TGTGCCAGCAGCCGTTCACTCGCCACTATCACCAACAATGAGCAGTTCTTC.

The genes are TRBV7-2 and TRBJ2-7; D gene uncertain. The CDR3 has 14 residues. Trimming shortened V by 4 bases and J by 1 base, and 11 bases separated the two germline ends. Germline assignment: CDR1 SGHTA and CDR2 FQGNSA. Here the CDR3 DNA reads TGTGCCAGCAGCTCGGTGCCGGAGTCCTACGAGCAGTACTTC. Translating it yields CASSSVPESYEQYF. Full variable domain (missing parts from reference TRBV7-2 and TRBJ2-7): GAGVSQSPSNKVTEKGKDVELRCDPISGHTALYWYRQSLGQGLEFLIYFQGNSAPDKSGLPSDRFSAERTGGSVSTLTIQRTQQEDSAVYLCASSSVPESYEQYFGPGTRLTVT.

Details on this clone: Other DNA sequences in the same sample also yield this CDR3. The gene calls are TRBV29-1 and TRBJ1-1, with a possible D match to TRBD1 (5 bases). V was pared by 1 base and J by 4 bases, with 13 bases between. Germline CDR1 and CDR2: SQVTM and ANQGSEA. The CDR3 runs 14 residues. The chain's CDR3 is CSVEAGQGGTEAFF. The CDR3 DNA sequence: TGCAGCGTTGAAGCTGGCCAGGGCGGCACTGAAGCTTTCTTT.

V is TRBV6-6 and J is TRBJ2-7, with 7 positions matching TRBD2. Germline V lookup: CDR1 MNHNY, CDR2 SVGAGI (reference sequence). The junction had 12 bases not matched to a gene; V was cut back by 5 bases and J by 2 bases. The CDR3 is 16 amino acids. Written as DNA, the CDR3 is TGTGCCAGCAGTAAAAATCACGGGGGGTTGACCTACGAGCAGTACTTC. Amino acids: CASSKNHGGLTYEQYF.

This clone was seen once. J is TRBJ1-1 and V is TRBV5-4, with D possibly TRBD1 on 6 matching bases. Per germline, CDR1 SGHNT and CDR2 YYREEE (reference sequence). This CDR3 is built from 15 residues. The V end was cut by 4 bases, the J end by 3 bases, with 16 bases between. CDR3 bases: TGTGCCAGCAGCCTTGGGGGCGAAAGGTACACTGAAGCTTTCTTT. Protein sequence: CASSLGGERYTEAFF.

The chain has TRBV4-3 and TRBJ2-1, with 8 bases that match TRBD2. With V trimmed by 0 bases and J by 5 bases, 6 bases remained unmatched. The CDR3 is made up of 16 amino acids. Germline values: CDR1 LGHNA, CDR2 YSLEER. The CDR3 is CASSQDTAGVNNEQFF. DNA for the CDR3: TGCGCCAGCAGCCAAGATACAGCGGGAGTAAACAATGAGCAGTTCTTC.

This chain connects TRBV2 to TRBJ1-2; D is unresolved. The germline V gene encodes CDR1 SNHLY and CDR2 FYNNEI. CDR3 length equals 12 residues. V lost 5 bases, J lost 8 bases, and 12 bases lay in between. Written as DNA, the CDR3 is TGTGCCAGCAGTCGCGGCGGAGGGGGCTACACCTTC. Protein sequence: CASSRGGGGYTF. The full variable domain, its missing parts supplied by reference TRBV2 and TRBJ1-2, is EPEVTQTPSHQVTQMGQEVILRCVPISNHLYFYWYRQILGQKVEFLVSFYNNEISEKSEIFDDQFSVERPDGSNFTLKIRSTKLEDSAMYFCASSRGGGGYTFGSGTRLTVV.

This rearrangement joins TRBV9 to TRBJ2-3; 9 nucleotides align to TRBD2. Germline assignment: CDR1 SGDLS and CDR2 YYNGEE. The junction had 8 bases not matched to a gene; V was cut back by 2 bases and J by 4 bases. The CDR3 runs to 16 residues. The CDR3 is CASSVPDLAGSDTQYF. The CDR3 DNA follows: TGTGCCAGCAGCGTGCCCGACCTAGCGGGATCAGATACGCAGTATTTT.

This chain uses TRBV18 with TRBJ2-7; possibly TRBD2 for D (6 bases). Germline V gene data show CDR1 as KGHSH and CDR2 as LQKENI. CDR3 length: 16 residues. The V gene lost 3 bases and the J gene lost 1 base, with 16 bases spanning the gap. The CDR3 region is CASSPGSGRPSYEQYF. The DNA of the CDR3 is TGTGCCAGCTCACCGGGAAGCGGGCGGCCGTCCTACGAGCAGTACTTC.

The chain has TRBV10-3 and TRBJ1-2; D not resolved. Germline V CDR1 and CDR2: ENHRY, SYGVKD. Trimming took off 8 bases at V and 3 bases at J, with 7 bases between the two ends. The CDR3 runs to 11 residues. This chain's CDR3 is CAISFDYGYTF. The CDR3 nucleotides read TGTGCCATCTCCTTTGACTATGGCTACACCTTC.